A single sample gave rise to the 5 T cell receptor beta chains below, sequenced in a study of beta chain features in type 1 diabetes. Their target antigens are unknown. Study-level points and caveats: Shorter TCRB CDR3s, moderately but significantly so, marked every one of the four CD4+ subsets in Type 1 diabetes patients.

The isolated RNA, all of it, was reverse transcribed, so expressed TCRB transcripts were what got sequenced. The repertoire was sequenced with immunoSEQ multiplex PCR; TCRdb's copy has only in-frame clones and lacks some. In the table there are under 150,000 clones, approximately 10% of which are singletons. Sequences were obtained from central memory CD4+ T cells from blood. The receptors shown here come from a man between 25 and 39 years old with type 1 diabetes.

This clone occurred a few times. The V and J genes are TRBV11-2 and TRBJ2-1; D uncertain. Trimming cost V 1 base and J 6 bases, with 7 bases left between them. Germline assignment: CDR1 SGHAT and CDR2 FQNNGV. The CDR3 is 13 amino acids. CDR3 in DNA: TGTGCCAGCAGCTTAGGGCAGCGCAATGAGCAGTTCTTC. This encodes CASSLGQRNEQFF.

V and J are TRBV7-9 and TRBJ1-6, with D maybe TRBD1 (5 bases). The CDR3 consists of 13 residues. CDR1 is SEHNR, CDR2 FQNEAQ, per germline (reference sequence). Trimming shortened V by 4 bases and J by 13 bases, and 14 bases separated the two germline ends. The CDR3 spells CASSSRTGNPLHF. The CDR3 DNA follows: TGTGCCAGCAGCTCCCGAACAGGAAACCCCCTCCACTTT.

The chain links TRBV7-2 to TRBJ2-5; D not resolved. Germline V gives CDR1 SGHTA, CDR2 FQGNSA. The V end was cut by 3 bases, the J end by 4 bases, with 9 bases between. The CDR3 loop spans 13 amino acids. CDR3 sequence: CASSFSPRETQYF. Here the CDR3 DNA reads TGTGCCAGCAGCTTTAGTCCTCGAGAGACCCAGTACTTC. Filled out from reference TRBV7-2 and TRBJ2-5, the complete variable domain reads GAGVSQSPSNKVTEKGKDVELRCDPISGHTALYWYRQSLGQGLEFLIYFQGNSAPDKSGLPSDRFSAERTGGSVSTLTIQRTQQEDSAVYLCASSFSPRETQYFGPGTRLLVL.

The CDR3 nucleotides are TGTGCCAGCAGTGGGGGGACAGTTATCGACGAGCAGTACTTC. The encoded protein is CASSGGTVIDEQYF. This chain uses TRBV2 with TRBJ2-7; the match to TRBD1 covers 7 bases. Germline V gene sequence: CDR1 SNHLY, CDR2 FYNNEI. J gave up 5 bases and V 4 bases, and 8 bases lay outside the gene matches. The CDR3 extends over 14 amino acids.

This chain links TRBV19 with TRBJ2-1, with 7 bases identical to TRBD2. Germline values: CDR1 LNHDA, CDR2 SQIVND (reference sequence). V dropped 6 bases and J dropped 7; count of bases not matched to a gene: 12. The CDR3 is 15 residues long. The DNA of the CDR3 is TGTGCCAGTAGCGACGGGCCAAGGGGAGGGAATGAGCAGTTCTTC. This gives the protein CASSDGPRGGNEQFF.